The 15 T cell receptor beta chains below were found in one sample sequenced in a study of shared clonotypes between healthy human individuals. Only in-frame clones appear in the TCRdb table, and some are missing; sequencing was by immunoSEQ multiplex PCR. The sample records 1.5 million to 2.5 million clones, just under 95% being singletons. The naive CD8 population came from CD45RO-negative cells selected for CCR7, without terminally differentiated effector memory CD45RA+ cells. Sequencing was performed on naive CD8+ T cells sorted from blood. These receptors were obtained from a man between 18 and 29 years old in good health.

This clone has a handful of counts. V is TRBV5-5 and J is TRBJ2-7; 8 bases align to TRBD1. Per the germline V gene, CDR1 is SGHKS and CDR2 is YYEKEE (reference sequence). CDR3 length: 13 amino acids. V shed 5 bases, J shed 5 bases, and the junction held 6 bases outside the gene matches. Here the CDR3 reads CASRLDRVHEQYF. The DNA of the CDR3 is TGTGCCAGCAGACTGGACAGGGTCCACGAGCAGTACTTC. Looking up the rest from reference TRBV5-5 and TRBJ2-7 gives the full variable domain: DAGVTQSPTHLIKTRGQQVTLRCSPISGHKSVSWYQQVLGQGPQFIFQYYEKEERGRGNFPDRFSARQFPNYSSELNVNALLLGDSALYLCASRLDRVHEQYFGPGTRLTVT.

The gene calls are TRBV2 and TRBJ2-7; TRBD2 is a possible D gene (6 bases). There are 14 residues in the CDR3. V was trimmed by 7 bases and J by 0 bases, leaving 13 bases between them. Germline V gene sequence: CDR1 SNHLY, CDR2 FYNNEI. The CDR3 nucleotides are TGTGCCAGCATTTCTGGGACTTCCTCCTACGAGCAGTACTTC. This sequence encodes CASISGTSSYEQYF.

This clone occurred a few times. Different DNA sequences within this sample yield the same CDR3. J is TRBJ2-2 and V is TRBV7-9, with no clear D. The V gene's germline CDR1 is SEHNR and CDR2 FQNEAQ (reference sequence). The CDR3 covers 13 residues. Trimming took off 2 bases at V and 4 bases at J, with 5 bases between the two ends. The CDR3 sequence: CASSLSSTGELFF. CDR3 nucleotide sequence: TGTGCCAGCAGCTTAAGTTCCACCGGGGAGCTGTTTTTT.

Note on this clone: Other DNA sequences in the same sample also yield this CDR3. The chain couples TRBV9 to TRBJ1-5; D is unresolved. The V gene lost 0 bases and the J gene lost 7 bases, with 11 bases spanning the gap. The CDR3 has 14 amino acids. Per the germline V gene, CDR1 is SGDLS and CDR2 is YYNGEE. The CDR3 loop is CASSVAGTGQPQHF. The CDR3 DNA reads as TGTGCCAGCAGCGTAGCTGGCACCGGCCAGCCCCAGCATTTT.

This rearrangement joins TRBV6-5 to TRBJ1-4; D unclear. Trimming cost V 5 bases and J 4 bases, with 8 bases left between them. CDR1 is MNHEY and CDR2 is SVGAGI in the germline V gene. CDR3 length: 13 amino acids. DNA of the CDR3: TGTGCCAGCAGTCCCGGGTATAATGAAAAACTGTTTTTT. Translating it yields CASSPGYNEKLFF.

This clone is a singleton in its sample. The chain employs TRBV20-1 and TRBJ2-1; D not resolved. This CDR3 spans 11 amino acids. Deletions cut 8 bases from V and 2 bases from J, with 7 bases between. Germline loops: CDR1 DFQATT, CDR2 SNEGSKA (reference sequence). The CDR3 sequence: CSPLAYNEQFF. The CDR3 DNA follows: TGCAGTCCCTTGGCCTACAATGAGCAGTTCTTC.

This clone showed up just once. The chain joins TRBV6-1 to TRBJ1-4; 7 bases match TRBD1. CDR3 length equals 14 residues. CDR1 is MNHNS, CDR2 SASEGT, per germline. V trimming: 3 bases; J trimming: 8 bases; junction bases outside the gene matches: 6. CDR3 in amino acids: CASSETGQDEKLFF. DNA of the CDR3: TGTGCCAGCAGTGAGACAGGGCAAGACGAAAAACTGTTTTTT.

The rearrangement uses TRBV6-4 and TRBJ2-2, with unresolved D. Germline lookup yields CDR1 MRHNA and CDR2 SNTAGT. This CDR3 has 12 amino acids. V gave up 4 bases and J gave up 8 bases, with 8 bases separating them. CDR3 DNA: TGTGCCAGCAGTGCCCTATCGGGGGAGCTGTTTTTT. This encodes CASSALSGELFF.

V gene TRBV13 combines with J gene TRBJ2-7; 9 bases align to TRBD2. This CDR3 spans 17 amino acids. Trimming removed 4 bases from V and 0 bases from J; junction bases left unmatched: 10. CDR1 is PRHDT and CDR2 is FYEKMQ in the germline V gene (reference sequence). CDR3 in amino acids: CASSSGGAGGRSYEQYF. Here the CDR3 DNA reads TGTGCCAGCAGCTCAGGGGGAGCGGGGGGACGCTCCTACGAGCAGTACTTC.

This chain connects TRBV4-3 to TRBJ1-2; unclear D gene. Trimming took 0 bases from V and 5 from J, leaving 16 bases between them. Germline CDR1 reads LGHNA; CDR2 reads YSLEER. The CDR3 length is 16 residues. DNA for the CDR3: TGCGCCAGCAGCCAAGATTCGCAGGAACCTTATTATGGCTACACCTTC. Protein: CASSQDSQEPYYGYTF.

This chain connects TRBV6-5 to TRBJ1-1; no clear D gene. CDR1 and CDR2 (germline): MNHEY, SVGAGI. The CDR3 is 13 residues long. V was clipped by 7 bases and J by 5 bases, with 14 bases between them. This CDR3 is CASTDTVGTEAFF. CDR3 DNA: TGTGCCAGCACTGATACGGTGGGAACTGAAGCTTTCTTT.

This clone was observed once. The chain carries TRBV7-9 and TRBJ2-7, with 9 bases that match TRBD1. Germline V gene lookup returns CDR1 SEHNR and CDR2 FQNEAQ (reference sequence). The CDR3 runs to 15 residues. V was clipped by 6 bases and J by 3 bases; unmatched bases: 9. CDR3 DNA sequence: TGTGCCAGCAGACCACCCGGACAGGGGAACTACGAGCAGTACTTC. It codes for CASRPPGQGNYEQYF.

The sample holds a few counts of this clone. Other DNA variants within this sample encode the same CDR3. The rearrangement uses TRBV9 and TRBJ2-7, with 9 bases lining up with TRBD2. Germline V CDR1 and CDR2: SGDLS, YYNGEE. V shed 0 bases and J 0 bases; nucleotides not matched to a gene: 1. The CDR3 runs to 15 residues. The CDR3 protein is CASSVGLADSYEQYF. The CDR3 DNA follows: TGTGCCAGCAGCGTAGGACTAGCGGACTCCTACGAGCAGTACTTC.

J is TRBJ2-7 and V is TRBV27, with 11 nucleotides matching TRBD2. This CDR3 contains 13 residues. The V segment lost 11 bases and the J segment 6 bases; nucleotides outside the gene matches: 9. Germline CDR1 reads MNHEY; CDR2 reads SMNVEV (reference sequence). For the CDR3, the DNA is TGTGCCGCCCGTAGCGGGGGGGGTAGCGAGCAGTACTTC. Residues: CAARSGGGSEQYF.

This chain connects TRBV4-2 to TRBJ2-7; D unclear. The CDR3 runs 14 residues. Germline CDR1 and CDR2: LGHNA and YNFKEQ. The germline V and J ends were trimmed by 4 bases and 0 bases, with 10 bases remaining between them. CDR3 coding DNA: TGTGCCAGCAGCCCGACTGGAAGCTCCTACGAGCAGTACTTC. Translating gives CASSPTGSSYEQYF.